Described below is a single TCR beta chain sequence and its context. The table came from immunoSEQ multiplex PCR; TCRdb's copy has only in-frame clones and leaves some out. Of tens of thousands of clones listed, around 87% were seen once; the top ten hold around 4.1%. The nonmyeloablative bone marrow transplants came from related graft donors, with transient mixed chimerism. This sample stems from a study of Tregs in tolerant kidney transplant recipients. The sample in question was CD4+ T cells from blood (PBMCs), obtained 6 months after the transplant. This sequence was found in a human patient who received a combined kidney and bone marrow transplant. Certain T cells may be donor cells from the graft.

The CDR3 DNA is TGCGCCAGCAGCTTACGGAGACAGGCCTGGGACAATGAGCAGTTCTTC. Amino acids: CASSLRRQAWDNEQFF. The J gene is TRBJ2-1, the V gene TRBV5-1; tentative D call: TRBD1 (6 bases). With 2 bases removed from V and 5 bases from J, the gap between germline ends came to 17 bases. The germline gives CDR1 SGHRS, CDR2 YFSETQ. The CDR3 sequence is 16 residues long.